This TCR beta chain originates from a study of blood T cell repertoires in COVID-19. Study background: From the United States, Italy and Spain came samples of acute and convalescent COVID-19.

The germline gives CDR1 KGHSH, CDR2 LQKENI. J was trimmed by 5 bases and V by 3 bases; bases with no gene match: 7. CDR3 length: 15 residues. Using immunoSEQ multiplex PCR, the repertoire was profiled, and TCRdb retains in-frame clones only, with some absent. This table holds about 160,000 clones, roughly 84% found once. The chain employs TRBV18 and TRBJ2-5; 9 positions agree with TRBD1. This clonotype was obtained from a man aged 60-69 years who had recovered from COVID-19. The sequenced sample consisted of PBMCs or T cells enriched from blood (not recorded which). The CDR3 nucleotides read TGTGCCAGCTCACCTCCGACAGGGGGAAGGGAGACCCAGTACTTC. This sequence encodes CASSPPTGGRETQYF.